This TCR beta chain emerged from a study of cytomegalovirus exposure and HLA in healthy donors. This clone occurred once. Both 60 Vbeta primers and 13 Jbeta primers went into the PCR. Here immunoSEQ multiplex PCR was the method, and the copy in TCRdb shows in-frame clones only, minus some. The table lists 150,000 to 200,000 clones, over 70% of them singletons, with 7.4% in the top ten. The specimen sequenced was PBMCs. The sequence derives from a male donor in good health and CMV-seropositive.

CDR3 protein: CATSRGVGVQPQHF. In DNA, the CDR3 is TGTGCCACCAGCAGAGGGGTAGGGGTCCAGCCCCAGCATTTT. This chain joins TRBV15 and TRBJ1-5; D might be TRBD1 (5 bases). The CDR3 runs to 14 residues. V lost 1 base to trimming and J lost 7 bases, with 11 bases between them. In germline, CDR1 is LNHNV, CDR2 YYDKDF (reference sequence).